The 21 T cell receptor beta chains below were found in one sample sequenced in a study of blood T cell repertoires in COVID-19. This table comes from immunoSEQ multiplex PCR, and its TCRdb copy is limited to in-frame clones, with some not included. Here the sample spans tens of thousands of clones, roughly 80% being singletons. The sample was peripheral blood. The receptors were gathered from a woman older than 75 with acute or convalescent COVID-19.

This clone was observed a handful of times. The chain joins TRBV5-1 to TRBJ2-2; D might be TRBD2 (5 bases). Trimming took 1 base from V and 8 from J, leaving 12 bases between them. The germline CDR1 and CDR2 sequences are SGHRS and YFSETQ. CDR3 size: 14 residues. CDR3 in DNA: TGCGCCAGCAGCTTGTGGACTCGCTTAGGGGAGCTGTTTTTT. Translated: CASSLWTRLGELFF.

A single count supports this clone. The J gene is TRBJ2-7, the V gene TRBV9; 8 bases line up with TRBD2. Germline V gives CDR1 SGDLS, CDR2 YYNGEE. CDR3 size: 14 residues. Trimming removed 0 bases from V and 5 bases from J; junction bases left unmatched: 4. The CDR3 coding sequence is TGTGCCAGCAGCGTAGCAGCGGGAGCCCACGAGCAGTACTTC. Its translation is CASSVAAGAHEQYF. The whole variable domain, remainder taken from reference TRBV9 and TRBJ2-7, is DSGVTQTPKHLITATGQRVTLRCSPRSGDLSVYWYQQSLDQGLQFLIQYYNGEERAKGNILERFSAQQFPDLHSELNLSSLELGDSALYFCASSVAAGAHEQYFGPGTRLTVT.

The chain recombines TRBV7-2 with TRBJ1-6; 8 bases align to TRBD1. CDR1 is SGHTA, CDR2 FQGNSA, per germline. CDR3 length: 16 amino acids. V shed 5 bases, J shed 10 bases, and the junction held 13 bases outside the gene matches. CDR3 amino acids: CASSPGEDRGRSPLHF. The CDR3 DNA follows: TGTGCCAGCAGCCCTGGGGAAGACAGGGGCCGATCACCCCTCCACTTT.

This clone turned up a few times. The CDR3 sequence: CASSLRLAGGRYNEQFF. CDR3 DNA: TGTGCCAGCAGTTTAAGACTAGCGGGAGGCCGGTACAATGAGCAGTTCTTC. The chain joins TRBV28 to TRBJ2-1, with TRBD2 identical over 13 bases. This CDR3 is built from 17 residues. With 2 bases clipped from V and 4 bases from J, the junction kept 5 bases outside the gene matches. CDR1 and CDR2 (germline): MDHEN, SYDVKM.

The chain carries TRBV2 and TRBJ1-5; 7 nucleotides agree with TRBD1. J gave up 5 bases and V 6 bases, and 7 bases lay outside the gene matches. Germline CDR1 and CDR2: SNHLY and FYNNEI. The CDR3 consists of 14 residues. The CDR3 coding sequence is TGTGCCAGCAGCCGGACAGGTTTGGATCAGCCCCAGCATTTT. This encodes CASSRTGLDQPQHF.

This chain uses TRBV7-9 with TRBJ1-2, with 7 nucleotides matching TRBD1. CDR3 length equals 12 residues. Per the germline V gene, CDR1 is SEHNR and CDR2 is FQNEAQ (reference sequence). The V gene end was trimmed by 1 base and the J gene end by 10 bases; junction bases not matched to a gene: 3. The CDR3 bases are TGTGCCAGCAGCTTAGGCAGGGGGATCTACACCTTC. Its translation: CASSLGRGIYTF.

The V and J genes are TRBV5-4 and TRBJ2-3, with 7 bases that match TRBD2. The germline gives CDR1 SGHNT, CDR2 YYREEE (reference sequence). Trimming removed 2 bases from V and 0 bases from J; junction bases left unmatched: 3. The CDR3 covers 15 residues. Here the CDR3 reads CASSFGGGSTDTQYF. CDR3 sequence (DNA): TGTGCCAGCAGCTTTGGGGGGGGGAGCACAGATACGCAGTATTTT.

The chain carries TRBV12-3 or TRBV12-4 and TRBJ1-1, with D tentatively TRBD1 (6 bases). V lost 0 bases to trimming and J lost 11 bases, with 13 bases between them. The CDR3 contains 13 residues. The CDR3 spells CASSLAGPGEAFF. The CDR3 DNA follows: TGTGCCAGCAGTTTAGCCGGGCCAGGGGAGGCTTTCTTT.

The chain is built from TRBV6-6 and TRBJ2-4, with D maybe TRBD1 (6 bases). The CDR3 has 14 residues. Trimming left V 6 bases short and J 5 bases short, with 14 bases between. Germline assignment: CDR1 MNHNY and CDR2 SVGAGI (reference sequence). CDR3 loop: CASSLPGDQNIQYF. CDR3 bases: TGTGCCAGCAGCCTCCCAGGGGACCAAAACATTCAGTACTTC.

There are a few counts of this clone. This rearrangement joins TRBV3-1 (or the pseudogene TRBV3-2) to TRBJ2-1; D unclear. V was clipped by 1 base and J by 3 bases, with 16 bases between them. The CDR3 runs to 17 residues. Per the germline V gene, CDR1 is LGHDT and CDR2 is YNNKEL (reference sequence). CDR3 sequence reads: CASSQAPNSALYNEQFF. CDR3 in DNA: TGTGCCAGCAGCCAAGCTCCTAATAGTGCCCTCTACAATGAGCAGTTCTTC.

This clone has a handful of counts. This chain joins TRBV19 and TRBJ1-2, with 7 bases identical to TRBD1. V dropped 5 bases and J dropped 0; count of bases not matched to a gene: 6. The CDR3 runs to 15 residues. Germline V gene lookup returns CDR1 LNHDA and CDR2 SQIVND (reference sequence). The chain's CDR3 is CASSAATGPNYGYTF. The CDR3 nucleotides read TGTGCCAGTAGTGCCGCGACAGGGCCTAACTATGGCTACACCTTC.

A remark on this clone: Distinct nucleotide sequences in the sample also encode this CDR3. The chain combines TRBV5-1 with TRBJ2-7; 8 positions match TRBD2. CDR1 is SGHRS and CDR2 is YFSETQ in the germline V gene. This CDR3 comprises 14 residues. V lost 3 bases and J lost 0; bases outside the gene matches: 2. The CDR3, as DNA: TGCGCCAGCAGCTCCAGCGGGAGCTCCTACGAGCAGTACTTC. Amino acids: CASSSSGSSYEQYF.

The chain is built from TRBV5-6 and TRBJ2-5; TRBD2 aligns across 9 bases. The CDR3 has 17 amino acids. From germline, CDR1 is SGHDT and CDR2 YYEEEE. V lost 0 bases, J lost 1 base, and 7 bases stayed unmatched. This CDR3 reads CASSLALTTSGQETQYF. In DNA form, the CDR3 reads TGTGCCAGCAGCTTGGCCTTGACGACTAGCGGCCAAGAGACCCAGTACTTC. Using reference TRBV5-6 and TRBJ2-5 for the parts outside the CDR3, the full variable domain is DAGVTQSPTHLIKTRGQQVTLRCSPKSGHDTVSWYQQALGQGPQFIFQYYEEEERQRGNFPDRFSGHQFPNYSSELNVNALLLGDSALYLCASSLALTTSGQETQYFGPGTRLLVL.

The chain couples TRBV7-8 to TRBJ2-1; TRBD2 aligns across 8 bases. The trim removed 5 bases at V and 0 bases at J, leaving 3 bases unmatched. CDR3 length: 15 residues. Germline V gene sequence: CDR1 SGHVS, CDR2 FQNEAQ. The CDR3 here is CASSPGGGSYNEQFF. The CDR3, as DNA: TGTGCCAGCAGCCCGGGGGGGGGCTCCTACAATGAGCAGTTCTTC.

The rearrangement links TRBV18 to TRBJ1-1; perhaps TRBD1 as D (5 bases). CDR3 length: 14 amino acids. Germline V gene lookup returns CDR1 KGHSH and CDR2 LQKENI. V was shortened by 3 bases and J by 5 bases, with 13 bases between the two germline ends. The CDR3 protein is CASSPAVGVTEAFF. CDR3 nucleotides: TGTGCCAGCTCACCCGCGGTAGGGGTTACTGAAGCTTTCTTT.

CDR3 bases: TGTGCCAGCAGTATCCGGGGTCTCAATCAGCCCCAGCATTTT. It is translated as CASSIRGLNQPQHF. This chain uses TRBV6-2 or TRBV6-3 with TRBJ1-5, with no clear D. V gave up 5 bases and J gave up 3 bases, with 11 bases separating them. In germline, CDR1 is MNHEY, CDR2 SVGEGT. The CDR3 consists of 14 residues.

The V gene is TRBV3-1 (or the pseudogene TRBV3-2), the J gene TRBJ2-4, with 11 bases fitting TRBD2. This CDR3 comprises 16 residues. Per germline, CDR1 LGHDT and CDR2 YNNKEL (reference sequence). The junction had 6 bases not matched to a gene; V was cut back by 0 bases and J by 8 bases. CDR3 in DNA: TGTGCCAGCAGCCAAGATCTAGCGGGAGGTGGGGACATTCAGTACTTC. Translated, it gives CASSQDLAGGGDIQYF.

The gene calls are TRBV11-3 and TRBJ2-2; 7 bases align to TRBD1. V lost 3 bases to trimming and J lost 8 bases; unmatched junction nucleotides: 6. CDR1 and CDR2 from the germline V gene are SGHNT and YENEEA. The CDR3 runs to 14 residues. The CDR3, as DNA: TGTGCCAGCAGCTTCAATAGGGGGCTGGGGGAGCTGTTTTTT. This gives the protein CASSFNRGLGELFF.

This chain joins TRBV9 and TRBJ2-1, with 7 bases that match TRBD1. This CDR3 has 15 residues. Trimming cost V 1 base and J 6 bases; bases outside gene matches: 7. Germline loops: CDR1 SGDLS, CDR2 YYNGEE. The CDR3 region is CASSVNSQGSNEQFF. Here the CDR3 DNA reads TGTGCCAGCAGCGTAAATTCACAGGGGAGCAATGAGCAGTTCTTC.

DNA for the CDR3: TGTGCTAGTGGGCCTAGCGGGAGGGCCATTACAGATACGCAGTATTTT. Its protein product is CASGPSGRAITDTQYF. The chain joins TRBV12-5 to TRBJ2-3, with TRBD2 matching 12 bases. After removal of 6 bases from V and 3 bases from J, the junction contained 7 bases not matched to a gene. From germline, CDR1 is LGHNT and CDR2 FRNRAP. The CDR3 has 16 amino acids.

The chain carries TRBV28 and TRBJ2-1; no definite D call. This CDR3 is built from 15 residues. V was shortened by 4 bases and J by 0 bases, with 10 bases between the two germline ends. The germline V gene has CDR1 MDHEN and CDR2 SYDVKM. CDR3 DNA: TGTGCCAGCAGTTCATTAAGGAGCTCCTACAATGAGCAGTTCTTC. It codes for CASSSLRSSYNEQFF.